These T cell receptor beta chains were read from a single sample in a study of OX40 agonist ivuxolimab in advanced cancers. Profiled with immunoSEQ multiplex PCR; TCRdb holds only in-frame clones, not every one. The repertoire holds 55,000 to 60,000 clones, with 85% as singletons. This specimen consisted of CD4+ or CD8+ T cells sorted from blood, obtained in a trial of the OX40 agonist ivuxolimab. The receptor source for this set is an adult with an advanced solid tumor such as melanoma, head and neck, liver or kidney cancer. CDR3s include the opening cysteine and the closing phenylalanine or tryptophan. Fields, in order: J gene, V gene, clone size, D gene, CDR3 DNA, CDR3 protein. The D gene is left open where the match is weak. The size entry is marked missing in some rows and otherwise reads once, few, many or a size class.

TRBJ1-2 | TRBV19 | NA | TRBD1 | TGTGCCAGTAGGGACTGGAGACAGGGGAGATGGTACACCTTC | CASRDWRQGRWYTF
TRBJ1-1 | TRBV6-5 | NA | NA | TGTGCCAGCAGTTACTTGGGTGAAGCTTTCTTT | CASSYLGEAFF
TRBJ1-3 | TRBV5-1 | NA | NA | TGCGCCAGCAGCGCACAGGGAGGCGACACCATATATTTT | CASSAQGGDTIYF
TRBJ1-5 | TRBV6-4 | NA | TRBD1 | TGTGCCAGCAGTGATCTGGACAGGGGGTCGTATCAGCCCCAGCATTTT | CASSDLDRGSYQPQHF
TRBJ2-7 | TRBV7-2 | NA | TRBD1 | TGTGCCAGCAGCCGGGGACAGGGCCTATACTACGAGCAGTACTTC | CASSRGQGLYYEQYF
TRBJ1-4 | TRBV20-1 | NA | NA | TGCAGTGCTAGAGTGGCCGACCAACTGTTTTTT | CSARVADQLFF
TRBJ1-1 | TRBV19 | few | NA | TGTGCCAGTAGTATGGACAGCAGATACACTGAAGCTTTCTTT | CASSMDSRYTEAFF
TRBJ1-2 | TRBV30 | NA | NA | TGTGCCTGGAGCCGCAGCGCCCTCTATGGCTACACCTTC | CAWSRSALYGYTF
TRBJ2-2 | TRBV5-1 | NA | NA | TGCGCCAGCAGCTTCACAACAGACAGGAGGAACACCGGGGAGCTGTTTTTT | CASSFTTDRRNTGELFF
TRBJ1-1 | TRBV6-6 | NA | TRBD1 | TGTGCCAGCAGTTACGACCCCAGGGGGCGAGTCACTGAAGCTTTCTTT | CASSYDPRGRVTEAFF
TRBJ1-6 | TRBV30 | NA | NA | TGTGCCTGGAGCTGGCAGGGAGATTCACCCCTCCACTTT | CAWSWQGDSPLHF
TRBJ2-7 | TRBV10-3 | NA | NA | TGTGCCATCAGTGATTGGGGGACTGCTCCCTACGAGCAGTACTTC | CAISDWGTAPYEQYF
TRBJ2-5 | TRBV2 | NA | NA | TGTGCCAGCAGTATTATGAGGGGGGTACAAGAGACCCAGTACTTC | CASSIMRGVQETQYF
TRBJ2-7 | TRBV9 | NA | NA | TGTGCCAGCAGCCCCCGGGACTTCCCAGGCAACGAGCAGTACTTC | CASSPRDFPGNEQYF
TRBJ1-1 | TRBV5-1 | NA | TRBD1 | TGCGCCAGCAGCTCGTTTTCCGGGACAGGGTTGGGAGCTTTCTTT | CASSSFSGTGLGAFF
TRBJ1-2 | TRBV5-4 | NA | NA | TGTGCCAGCAGCTACCAGGGGTCTAACTATGGCTACACCTTC | CASSYQGSNYGYTF
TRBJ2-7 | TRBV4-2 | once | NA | TGTGCCAGCAGCCAAGATAGAGGGCACAAGGCCGAGCAGTACTTC | CASSQDRGHKAEQYF
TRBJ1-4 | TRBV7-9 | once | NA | TGTGCCAGCAGCCCCTCCATGGGACGCGAAAAACTGTTTTTT | CASSPSMGREKLFF
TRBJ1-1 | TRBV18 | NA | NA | TGTGCCAGCTCACCAAGACCGGTGAACACTGAAGCTTTCTTT | CASSPRPVNTEAFF
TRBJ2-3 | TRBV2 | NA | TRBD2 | TGTGCCAGCATGAGTCTAGCGGTGAGCACAGATACGCAGTATTTT | CASMSLAVSTDTQYF
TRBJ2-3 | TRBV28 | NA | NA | TGTGCCAGCAGTTTCTTAGCAAACACAGATACGCAGTATTTT | CASSFLANTDTQYF
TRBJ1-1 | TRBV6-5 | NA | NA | TGTGCCAGCAGTTACTCGATATCGGTCCAGAAGGTGGCTTTCTTT | CASSYSISVQKVAFF
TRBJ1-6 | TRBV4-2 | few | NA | TGTGCCAGCAGCCAAGAAGGGAGTTCACCCCTCCACTTT | CASSQEGSSPLHF
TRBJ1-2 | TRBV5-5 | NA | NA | TGTGCCAGCAGCTTGGTAGGGGACAACTATGGCTACACCTTC | CASSLVGDNYGYTF
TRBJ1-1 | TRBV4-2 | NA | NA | TGTGCCAGCAGCCAAGATCGAGGGGGTCGGGACTTT | CASSQDRGGRDF
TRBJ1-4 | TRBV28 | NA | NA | TGTGCCAGCAGTTCCCGGGCCCATGAAAAACTGTTTTTT | CASSSRAHEKLFF
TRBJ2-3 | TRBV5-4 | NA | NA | TGTGCCAGCAGCTTGGTGGCCGACAGGTCAGATACGCAGTATTTT | CASSLVADRSDTQYF
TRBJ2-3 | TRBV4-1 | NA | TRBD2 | TGCGCCAGCAGCCAAGTGGGGCGGGGGAGCACAGATACGCAGTATTTT | CASSQVGRGSTDTQYF
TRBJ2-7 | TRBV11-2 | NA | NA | TGTGCCAGCAGCTCCGGAAGGGGGGCCTACGAGCAGTACTTC | CASSSGRGAYEQYF
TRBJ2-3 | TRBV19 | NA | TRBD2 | TGTGCCAGTTCCTTTAGCGGGGATACGCAGTATTTT | CASSFSGDTQYF
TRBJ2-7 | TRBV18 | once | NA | TGTGCCAGCTCACCAGACAGGACCAACGAGCAGTACTTC | CASSPDRTNEQYF
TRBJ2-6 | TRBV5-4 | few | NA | TGTGCCAGCAGCTTGGGACGGAACTCTGGGGCCAACGTCCTGACTTTC | CASSLGRNSGANVLTF
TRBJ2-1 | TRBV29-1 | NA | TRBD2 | TGCAGCGTTGGGACTAGCGGGAGCAGCAATGAGCAGTTCTTC | CSVGTSGSSNEQFF
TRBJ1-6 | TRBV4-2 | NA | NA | TGTGCCAGCAGCCAAGATGCGGTGGCTGCTGTGTACTTT | CASSQDAVAAVYF
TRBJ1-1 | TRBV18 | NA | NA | TGTGCCAGCTCACCGCCACAAACGGGCGGGAGTCTAATGAACACTGAAGCTTTCTTT | CASSPPQTGGSLMNTEAFF
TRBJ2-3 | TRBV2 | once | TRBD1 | TGTGCCAGCAGTGAGTTTGTAAACAGACAGGGTTCGACAGATACGCAGTATTTT | CASSEFVNRQGSTDTQYF
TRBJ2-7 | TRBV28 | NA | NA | TGTGCCAGCAGTACCTACGAGCAGTACTTC | CASSTYEQYF
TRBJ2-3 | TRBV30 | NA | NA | TGTGCCTGGAGTGGGGGAGCCGGGGATACGCAGTATTTT | CAWSGGAGDTQYF
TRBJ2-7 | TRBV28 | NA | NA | TGTGCCAGCAGTTCCCCCTACGAGCAGTACTTC | CASSSPYEQYF
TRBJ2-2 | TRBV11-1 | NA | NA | TGTGCCAGCAGCTCTATAGGACAGGGGGAGCTGTTTTTT | CASSSIGQGELFF
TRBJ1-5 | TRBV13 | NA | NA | TGTGCCAGCAGCTTAGCCGGCAATCAGCCCCAGCATTTT | CASSLAGNQPQHF
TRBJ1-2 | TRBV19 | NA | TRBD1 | TGTGCCAGTACCCGCCCCGGGACAGCGTATGGCTACACCTTC | CASTRPGTAYGYTF
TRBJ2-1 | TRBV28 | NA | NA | TGTGCCAGCAGTTTGATTAAGGACCCCGTAAATGAGCAGTTCTTC | CASSLIKDPVNEQFF
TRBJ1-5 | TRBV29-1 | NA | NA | TGCAGCGTTGTGACACCGGAGGGCAATCAGCCCCAGCATTTT | CSVVTPEGNQPQHF
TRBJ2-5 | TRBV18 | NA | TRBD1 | TGTGCCAGCTCACCACCGGCCAGGGGGCCTCTGTACTTC | CASSPPARGPLYF